This TCR beta chain came from a study of blood T cells in healthy people across ages. On the study more broadly: Using template switching, researchers captured about one barcoded beta molecule for each two T cells.

Trimming cost V 0 bases and J 8 bases, with 11 bases left between them. Germline CDR1 and CDR2: LGHNA and YSLEER. This CDR3 spans 14 amino acids. This clonotype turned up a few times. The authors ran a second PCR of about 6 to 11 cycles using a sample-barcoded 5' primer and a J-beta primer mix. A single record per CDR3 protein comes from TCRdb applying MiXCR to the 5' RACE reads. The sample has roughly 550,000 distinct CDR3 sequences, 24% seen once. Each donor's blood draw was roughly 10 milliliters of peripheral blood. These data were also filed under a second study, of T cells of mothers and their children. That work adds: Among related mother-child pairs, overlap was slightly higher than in unrelated pairs, though not significantly.

This receptor was identified in a boy between 10 and 17 years old in good health. The sample comprised blood. V gene TRBV4-3 combines with J gene TRBJ2-4; D perhaps matches TRBD2 (5 bases). As DNA, the CDR3 is TGCGCCAGCAGCCAAGACGCGGGTACGGACATTCAGTACTTC. This codes for CASSQDAGTDIQYF.